This TCR beta chain was identified in a study of blood T cell repertoires in COVID-19. The sample holds one count of this clone. Individuals drawn from 24 US areas were about 18 to 100 years old. Clones were sequenced by immunoSEQ multiplex PCR, and TCRdb holds only the in-frame ones, with some missing. Among about 200,000 clones, 89% were seen once, and the ten largest hold approximately 8%. Trimming took 2 bases from V and 5 from J, leaving 13 bases between them. The CDR3 covers 14 residues. Looked up from germline, CDR1 is MNHEY and CDR2 is SMNVEV (reference sequence). The chain combines TRBV27 with TRBJ2-7, with a weak D call TRBD2 (6 bases). Sequenced material: PBMCs or T cells enriched from blood (not recorded which). The clonotype was recovered from a woman aged 18-29 years who had recovered from COVID-19. CDR3 in amino acids: CASSLRQGGHEQYF. CDR3 bases: TGTGCCAGCAGTTTACGGCAGGGAGGACACGAGCAGTACTTC.